Sequencing of this T cell receptor beta chain was carried out in a study of PD-1 blockade in classical Hodgkin lymphoma. Measured with immunoSEQ multiplex PCR; TCRdb has only the in-frame clones, and not every one. The sample includes about 93,000 clones, 78% of them seen just once. Documented time point: cycle 4 day 1 (C4D1), after about 6 weeks of nivolumab. Every patient experienced relapse after autologous stem cell transplantation, and brentuximab vedotin exposure varied. V lost 5 bases to trimming and J lost 7 bases, with 9 bases between them. CDR1 and CDR2 from the germline V gene are MNHNY and SVGAGI (reference sequence). The length of the CDR3 is 11 residues.

The sequence was collected from a human donor with classical Hodgkin lymphoma. The sample in question was peripheral blood mononuclear cells (PBMCs), obtained before the fourth cycle of nivolumab. V gene TRBV6-6 combines with J gene TRBJ2-7, with D perhaps TRBD2 (5 bases). CDR3 nucleotides: TGTGCCAGCAGTACCCGGGGTGAGCAGTACTTC. This encodes CASSTRGEQYF.